These T cell receptor beta chains were read from a single sample in a study of shared clonotypes between healthy human individuals. Sequencing used immunoSEQ multiplex PCR; TCRdb keeps in-frame clones, though not all of them. This table has about 1,800,000 clones, about 94% appearing once. The sample taken for sequencing was naive CD8+ T cells sorted from blood. The receptors originated from a man between 18 and 29 years old in good health. The CDR3 runs from the conserved cysteine through the conserved F or W. The D gene is left open where the match is weak. Clone sizes are given selectively: once, few, many, or a class where the clone is expanded.

CDR3aa,CDR3nt,abundance,d_gene,j_gene,v_gene
CAWSAPGKPYEQYF,TGTGCCTGGAGTGCCCCGGGGAAACCCTACGAGCAGTACTTC,-,-,TRBJ2-7,TRBV30
CSVGGGGSSYEQYF,TGCAGCGTTGGAGGGGGGGGGTCCTCCTACGAGCAGTACTTC,-,-,TRBJ2-7,TRBV29-1
CASSYEEDGYGYTF,TGTGCCAGCAGTTATGAGGAAGATGGGTATGGCTACACCTTC,-,-,TRBJ1-2,TRBV6-5
CASSFTGTGDPSTYGYTF,TGTGCCAGCAGTTTCACCGGGACAGGGGATCCCTCTACCTATGGCTACACCTTC,-,TRBD1,TRBJ1-2,TRBV27
CASSLDLETEAFF,TGTGCCAGCAGTCTAGACCTGGAAACTGAAGCTTTCTTT,-,-,TRBJ1-1,TRBV6-1
CASSLWGTSGNYNEQFF,TGTGCCAGCTCACTATGGGGGACTAGCGGGAACTACAATGAGCAGTTCTTC,-,TRBD2,TRBJ2-1,TRBV18
CAISEGVDAFF,TGTGCCATCAGTGAAGGGGTGGACGCTTTCTTT,-,-,TRBJ1-1,TRBV10-3
CASSFSGGASYEQYF,TGCGCCAGCAGCTTCTCAGGGGGCGCGTCCTACGAGCAGTACTTC,-,TRBD1,TRBJ2-7,TRBV5-1
CASSETGELFF,TGTGCCAGCAGTGAGACCGGGGAGCTGTTTTTT,-,-,TRBJ2-2,TRBV2
CASSPVAPGTSGRYEQYF,TGTGCCAGCAGCCCGGTCGCCCCCGGGACTAGCGGGAGGTACGAGCAGTACTTC,-,TRBD2,TRBJ2-7,TRBV7-6
CASSYPASGATYEQYF,TGTGCCAGCAGTTACCCGGCGTCGGGGGCCACGTACGAGCAGTACTTC,-,-,TRBJ2-7,TRBV6-6
CASSLENNEQFF,TGTGCCAGCAGCTTAGAAAACAATGAGCAGTTCTTC,-,-,TRBJ2-1,TRBV11-2
CASLDPASNQPQHF,TGTGCCAGCCTTGATCCGGCTAGCAATCAGCCCCAGCATTTT,-,-,TRBJ1-5,TRBV6-6
CASSVGQDGYTF,TGTGCCAGTAGTGTTGGACAAGACGGCTACACCTTC,-,-,TRBJ1-2,TRBV19
CASSPHGEASYEQYF,TGTGCCAGCAGCCCCCATGGGGAGGCCTCCTACGAGCAGTACTTC,-,-,TRBJ2-7,TRBV13
CASSPHGDSSYGYTF,TGTGCCAGCAGCCCTCACGGGGACAGCTCCTATGGCTACACCTTC,-,TRBD1,TRBJ1-2,TRBV27
CASSESGDTEAFF,TGCGCCAGCAGTGAGTCTGGGGACACTGAAGCTTTCTTT,-,-,TRBJ1-1,TRBV10-1
CASSLGGKPQIF,TGTGCCAGCAGCTTGGGGGGCAAGCCCCAAATCTTC,-,-,TRBJ2-7,TRBV5-6
CASNNLREGEGNTIYF,TGTGCCAGCAATAACCTCCGGGAAGGGGAAGGAAACACCATATATTTT,-,-,TRBJ1-3,TRBV28
CASSFYSTDTQYF,TGTGCCAGCAGTTTTTACAGCACAGATACGCAGTATTTT,-,-,TRBJ2-3,TRBV27
CASSRDSLYEQYF,TGTGCCAGCAGCCGGGACAGCCTCTACGAGCAGTACTTC,-,TRBD1,TRBJ2-7,TRBV5-5
CASSLGLGLNTEAFF,TGTGCCAGCAGCTTAGGACTCGGCTTGAACACTGAAGCTTTCTTT,-,-,TRBJ1-1,TRBV7-9
CASSPYPPGQYF,TGTGCCAGCAGCCCTTACCCCCCCGGGCAGTACTTC,-,-,TRBJ2-7,TRBV7-9
CASSQFSAGDYGYTF,TGTGCCAGCAGCCAATTTTCAGCGGGGGACTATGGCTACACCTTC,-,-,TRBJ1-2,TRBV27
CASSLVAYEQYF,TGTGCCAGCAGCTTGGTTGCCTACGAGCAGTACTTC,-,-,TRBJ2-7,TRBV5-8
CASSFSPLTGELFF,TGTGCCAGCAGCTTTAGTCCTTTGACCGGGGAGCTGTTTTTT,-,-,TRBJ2-2,TRBV13
CSVDIRGGTAFSYEQYF,TGCAGCGTTGACATAAGAGGCGGGACAGCTTTTTCCTACGAGCAGTACTTC,-,-,TRBJ2-7,TRBV29-1
CASSAAPGAYADTQYF,TGTGCCAGCAGCGCCGCTCCGGGGGCCTATGCAGATACGCAGTATTTT,-,-,TRBJ2-3,TRBV9
CASSLTGGDQPQHF,TGTGCCAGCAGCCTGACAGGGGGGGATCAGCCCCAGCATTTT,-,TRBD1,TRBJ1-5,TRBV28
CASSEGRWGTDTQYF,TGTGCCAGCAGTGAAGGGCGATGGGGCACAGATACGCAGTATTTT,-,-,TRBJ2-3,TRBV2
CASSLAVTAFPHPLHF,TGTGCCAGCAGCTTAGCGGTCACGGCATTCCCTCACCCCCTCCACTTT,-,-,TRBJ1-6,TRBV7-9
CASSQSAGGGYEQYF,TGTGCCAGCAGCCAATCGGCAGGAGGCGGCTACGAGCAGTACTTC,-,-,TRBJ2-7,TRBV16
CASSLAQTTEAFF,TGTGCCAGCAGCTTAGCACAGACCACTGAAGCTTTCTTT,-,-,TRBJ1-1,TRBV5-8
CSVPGVPSSYNSPLHF,TGCAGCGTCCCGGGCGTCCCGAGCTCCTATAATTCACCCCTCCACTTT,once,-,TRBJ1-6,TRBV29-1
CASSPADRASYNEQFF,TGTGCCAGCAGCCCGGCCGACAGAGCTTCCTACAATGAGCAGTTCTTC,once,-,TRBJ2-1,TRBV9
CAWHIYGETQYF,TGTGCCTGGCACATTTACGGGGAGACCCAGTACTTC,-,-,TRBJ2-5,TRBV30
CASSDLPAVRLELFF,TGTGCCAGCAGTGACTTACCGGCCGTGCGTCTGGAGCTGTTTTTT,-,-,TRBJ2-2,TRBV6-5
CASSMFGYEQYF,TGTGCCAGTAGTATGTTCGGATACGAGCAGTACTTC,-,-,TRBJ2-7,TRBV19
CASSEGQARGEQYF,TGTGCCAGCAGCGAGGGACAGGCAAGAGGCGAGCAGTACTTC,-,TRBD1,TRBJ2-7,TRBV13
CASSLTGPGANVLTF,TGTGCCAGCAGTTTAACGGGTCCTGGGGCCAACGTCCTGACTTTC,-,-,TRBJ2-6,TRBV27
CASSQGEPYNEQFF,TGCGCCAGCAGCCAAGGGGAACCCTACAATGAGCAGTTCTTC,-,-,TRBJ2-1,TRBV4-3
CASSYTGEGLETQYF,TGTGCCAGCAGTTATACAGGGGAGGGTTTGGAGACCCAGTACTTC,-,-,TRBJ2-5,TRBV5-6
CASSEEYEQYF,TGTGCCAGCAGTGAAGAGTACGAGCAGTACTTC,-,-,TRBJ2-7,TRBV6-1
CASSLSGEGGANVLTF,TGTGCCAGCAGTTTATCAGGGGAAGGTGGGGCCAACGTCCTGACTTTC,-,-,TRBJ2-6,TRBV28
CASSLFGGGLTDTQYF,TGTGCCAGCAGTTTATTTGGCGGGGGATTGACAGATACGCAGTATTTT,-,TRBD2,TRBJ2-3,TRBV27
CASSEDPGHEQYF,TGTGCCAGCAGTGAAGACCCGGGCCACGAGCAGTACTTC,-,-,TRBJ2-7,TRBV6-1
CASSLNLDRVVTEAFF,TGTGCCAGCAGTTTAAATTTGGACAGGGTCGTGACTGAAGCTTTCTTT,-,TRBD1,TRBJ1-1,TRBV28
CASSSQAGGTYNEQFF,TGTGCCAGCAGCTCCCAAGCGGGGGGAACCTACAATGAGCAGTTCTTC,-,TRBD2,TRBJ2-1,TRBV11-2
CASSPRWGAGTEAFF,TGTGCCAGCAGCCCTAGGTGGGGGGCGGGAACTGAAGCTTTCTTT,-,-,TRBJ1-1,TRBV7-9
CASSRDTDESQGYTF,TGCGCCAGCAGCCGCGATACAGACGAGTCTCAAGGCTACACCTTC,-,-,TRBJ1-2,TRBV4-3
CASSQGFTGINYGYTF,TGCGCCAGCAGCCAGGGTTTTACAGGGATCAACTATGGCTACACCTTC,-,-,TRBJ1-2,TRBV4-3
CASSESSGGSTDTQYF,TGCGCCAGCAGCGAGAGTAGCGGGGGAAGCACAGATACGCAGTATTTT,-,TRBD2,TRBJ2-3,TRBV5-1
CASSQVRGSYEQYF,TGCGCCAGCAGCCAAGTTCGAGGCTCCTACGAGCAGTACTTC,-,-,TRBJ2-7,TRBV4-1
CASSLSAGNEKLFF,TGCGCCAGCAGCTTGAGTGCGGGTAATGAAAAACTGTTTTTT,-,-,TRBJ1-4,TRBV5-1
CASSQGGIYNEQFF,TGTGCCAGCAGCCAAGGGGGCATCTACAATGAGCAGTTCTTC,-,-,TRBJ2-1,TRBV4-2
CASSLMGERETQYF,TGTGCCAGCAGTTTAATGGGGGAGCGGGAGACCCAGTACTTC,-,-,TRBJ2-5,TRBV28
CASSFYPREGEAEAFF,TGTGCCAGCAGCTTTTACCCCCGGGAGGGAGAAGCTGAAGCTTTCTTT,-,-,TRBJ1-1,TRBV7-6
CAWSVGSTDTQYF,TGTGCCTGGAGTGTGGGCAGCACAGATACGCAGTATTTT,-,-,TRBJ2-3,TRBV30
CASSQEPYGTGGTGANVLTF,TGCGCCAGCAGCCAAGAGCCTTATGGGACAGGGGGCACTGGGGCCAACGTCCTGACTTTC,-,TRBD1,TRBJ2-6,TRBV4-3
CASSLKEERNQETQYF,TGTGCCAGCAGCTTGAAAGAAGAACGGAATCAAGAGACCCAGTACTTC,-,-,TRBJ2-5,TRBV5-4